Listed below are T cell receptor beta chains from one sample, sequenced in a study of blood T cells in healthy people across ages. In TCRdb, the 5' RACE reads were re-called with MiXCR into one record per CDR3 protein. The sample includes fewer than 950,000 distinct CDR3 sequences, about 48% of them seen just once. Sequenced material: blood. These receptors were collected from a man older than 75 in good health. Both conserved end residues are part of each CDR3. D genes are given only for firm matches. The size entry is marked missing in some rows and otherwise reads once, few, many or a size class.

abundance	v_gene	j_gene	d_gene	CDR3nt	CDR3aa
few	TRBV11-2	TRBJ2-5	.	TGTGCCAGCAGCTCGGGAATCAGGGAGACCCAGTACTTC	CASSSGIRETQYF
.	TRBV29-1	TRBJ2-7	.	TGCAGCGTCGGAGGGGCCGGAGGGGAGCAGTACTTC	CSVGGAGGEQYF
few	TRBV3-1	TRBJ2-5	TRBD2	TGTGCCAGCAGCCAAGACCCCCTAGCGGGAGGGCCAGAGACCCAGTACTTC	CASSQDPLAGGPETQYF
.	TRBV9	TRBJ2-5	TRBD1	TGTGCCAGCAGCGCCCAGGGACAGCTCCAAGAGACCCAGTACTTC	CASSAQGQLQETQYF
.	TRBV11-1	TRBJ2-7	TRBD1	TGTGCCAGCAGCCTGGACAGGGGAAACAACGAGCAGTACTTC	CASSLDRGNNEQYF
.	TRBV15	TRBJ2-2	TRBD2	TGTGCCACCAGCAGAGACTCGCTAGCGGTGAACACCGGGGAGCTGTTTTTT	CATSRDSLAVNTGELFF
.	TRBV29-1	TRBJ2-6	.	TGCAGCGTTGACGGTGTCTCTGGGGCCAACGTCCTGACTTTC	CSVDGVSGANVLTF
.	TRBV20-1	TRBJ2-4	TRBD1	TGCAGTGCTAGGGACAGGGGGAAAAACATTCAGTACTTC	CSARDRGKNIQYF
few	TRBV5-1	TRBJ1-4	TRBD1	TGCGCCAGCAGCTCAGGACAGGTACCCGCAACTAATGAAAAACTGTTTTTT	CASSSGQVPATNEKLFF
.	TRBV20-1	TRBJ1-4	TRBD1	TGCAGTGCTGCCACCGGGACAGGGGTACGGGAAAAACTGTTTTTT	CSAATGTGVREKLFF
few	TRBV7-2	TRBJ2-3	TRBD2	TGTGCCAGCAGCCCCGGGGGGTCAGGGAGCTCAGATACGCAGTATTTT	CASSPGGSGSSDTQYF
few	TRBV29-1	TRBJ2-7	TRBD1	TGCAGCGTTACCCGGGACAGGGTGGACGAGCAGTACTTC	CSVTRDRVDEQYF
few	TRBV18	TRBJ1-6	.	TGTGCCAGCTCACCGCTGGGACTAGATAATTCACCCCTCCACTTT	CASSPLGLDNSPLHF
.	TRBV15	TRBJ2-3	.	TGTGCCACCAGCAGAGAGAAGGGAGCCGGGAGATACGCGTATTTT	CATSREKGAGRYAYF
.	TRBV18	TRBJ2-2	.	TGTGCCAGCTCACCAGAAGGGATGGCCGGGGAGCTGTTTTTT	CASSPEGMAGELFF
many	TRBV12-3/TRBV12-4	TRBJ2-7	.	TGTGCCAGCAGTTTATATTTGTGGGGCGGGAAAAACTACGAGCAGTACTTC	CASSLYLWGGKNYEQYF
.	TRBV20-1	TRBJ2-1	TRBD2	TGCAGTGCTAGGAAGACTAGCGGGAGTTCGAATGAGCAGTTCTTC	CSARKTSGSSNEQFF
.	TRBV6-2/TRBV6-3	TRBJ2-7	.	TGTGCCAGCAGTTCGACTAGTATGGCCTACGAGCAGTACTTC	CASSSTSMAYEQYF
few	TRBV10-3	TRBJ2-3	TRBD2	TGTGCCATAGGAGCGGGAGATGTAAGATACGCGTATTTT	CAIGAGDVRYAYF
.	TRBV6-2/TRBV6-3	TRBJ2-5	.	TGTGCTAGCAGTTACTCGAATGGCCCTGGGACCCAGTACTTC	CASSYSNGPGTQYF
few	TRBV20-1	TRBJ2-1	TRBD2	TGCAGTGCTAGAGATGGGGGACTAGCGGGAAGGGGTGAGCAGTTCTTC	CSARDGGLAGRGEQFF
few	TRBV7-2	TRBJ2-1	TRBD2	TGTGCCAGCAGCTTAGCGGCAACTAGCGGAAGCTACAATGAGCAGTTCTTC	CASSLAATSGSYNEQFF
.	TRBV6-2/TRBV6-3	TRBJ2-1	TRBD2	TGTGCCAGCAATACCGGGACTAGGGGGAGTAGCTCCTACAATGAGCAGTTCTTC	CASNTGTRGSSSYNEQFF
.	TRBV5-1	TRBJ2-7	TRBD2	TGCGCCAGCAGCTCCGGACTAGCGGGAGAGTTGTCCTACGAGCAGTACTTC	CASSSGLAGELSYEQYF
.	TRBV6-2/TRBV6-3	TRBJ1-1	TRBD1	TGTGCCAGCAGTTACCCTCGACAGGGTAGGACTGAAGCTTTCTTT	CASSYPRQGRTEAFF
.	TRBV20-1	TRBJ2-1	TRBD2	TGCAGTCCCGCTGAGGGACTAGCAGCCTACAATGAGCAGTTCTTC	CSPAEGLAAYNEQFF
once	TRBV27	TRBJ1-6	.	TGTGCCAGCAGCCCGATTGGGTCACCCCTCCACTTT	CASSPIGSPLHF
.	TRBV24-1	TRBJ2-1	.	TGTGCCACCAGTGATGTTGGCGGATCCTACAATGAGCGGTTCTTC	CATSDVGGSYNERFF
.	TRBV10-3	TRBJ2-7	TRBD2	TGTGCCATCAGTGAGTCGACTAGCGGGAGGATCTACGAGCAGTACTTC	CAISESTSGRIYEQYF
.	TRBV12-3/TRBV12-4	TRBJ2-7	.	TGTGCCAGCAGTTTAGACTCGCAGCACGAGCAGTACTTC	CASSLDSQHEQYF
few	TRBV6-5	TRBJ2-6	.	TGTGCCAGCAGTTTCCGGGACCTCTCTGGGGCCAACGTCCTGACTTTC	CASSFRDLSGANVLTF
once	TRBV28	TRBJ2-3	.	TGTGCCAGCAGACCAAACACAGATACGCAGTATTTT	CASRPNTDTQYF
few	TRBV9	TRBJ2-7	.	TGTGCCAGCAGCGTAGGACAGCGTCTAGCGAGAAAATTCTACGAGCAGTACTTC	CASSVGQRLARKFYEQYF
few	TRBV5-1	TRBJ2-5	.	TGCGCCAGCACCCCCCCATCCCGAGAGACCCAGTACTTC	CASTPPSRETQYF
.	TRBV7-2	TRBJ2-7	TRBD1	TGTGCCAGCAGCCCTGGGACAGGGGCAGCATCCCATCACTACGAGCAGTACTTC	CASSPGTGAASHHYEQYF
.	TRBV11-1	TRBJ2-7	.	TGTGCCAGCAGCTTAAATTCCTTTTCCCACGAGCAGTACTTC	CASSLNSFSHEQYF
.	TRBV20-1	TRBJ2-5	TRBD2	TGCAGTGCTAGCCGTAGCGGGAGCGGAGGAGAGACCCAGTACTTC	CSASRSGSGGETQYF
.	TRBV20-1	TRBJ2-1	TRBD2	TGCAGTGCTAGAGATTTTCGACTAGCGGCCCTCAATGAGCAGTTCTTC	CSARDFRLAALNEQFF
.	TRBV2	TRBJ2-3	.	TGTGCCAGCGGCCCAGGGCCCGGATACGCGTATTTT	CASGPGPGYAYF
.	TRBV7-9	TRBJ2-7	.	TGTGCCAGCAGCTTAATGGACAACTACGAGCAGTACTTC	CASSLMDNYEQYF
.	TRBV13	TRBJ2-7	.	TGTGCCAGCAGCTTAGCTTCCAGGGGGGACTACGAGCAGTACTTC	CASSLASRGDYEQYF
.	TRBV6-1	TRBJ2-1	TRBD2	TGTGCCAGCAGTGGCCCAGAGCCCCATCGCGAACTAGCGGCCTTTGGTGAGCAGTTCTTC	CASSGPEPHRELAAFGEQFF